This entry concerns a single T cell receptor beta chain. CDR3 length: 12 residues. The V gene lost 6 bases and the J gene lost 6 bases, with 6 bases spanning the gap. Germline CDR1 ENHRY, CDR2 SYGVKD. TCRdb processed the RACE reads anew with MiXCR; each CDR3 protein has one entry. Among 340,000 or so distinct CDR3 sequences, around 7% were seen once, and the ten largest hold about 8%. Time point described: patch test 1, 2 weeks after DPC sensitization. The treatment denotes: therapeutic diphenylcyclopropenone sensitization with weekly scalp DPC. Staff drew blood before applying each patch test. The sample originates from a study of human T cells and chemical hapten exposure. Study-level background: Diphenylcyclopropenone was applied weekly to patients' scalps across the approximately 25-week study.

Sequencing was performed on whole blood, taken in connection with sensitization to the hapten diphenylcyclopropenone (DPC). The source is a woman between 18 and 29 years old with alopecia areata. Some clones in this sample may be carry-over from other donors' samples. This sequence joins TRBV10-3 and TRBJ1-6; no definite D call. The DNA of the CDR3 is TGTGCCATCAGGTCGGTTAATTCACCCCTCCACTTT. This gives the protein CAIRSVNSPLHF.